This note documents a single TCR beta chain sequence. This clone turned up a few times. No cognate antigen has been identified for it. Per-base qualities were not stored, and no clone one base away is much larger. These data originate in a study of vaccination effects on CD4 cells after COVID-19 (dated by TCRdb to 2022 to 2024). For the study in its entirety: Post-vaccine samples across the study were collected a median of 72 days after the second dose, with a range of 14 to 241. SARS-CoV-2 spike-specific CD4+ TCR repertoires from before and after mRNA vaccination were compared in COVID-19 convalescent patients and in infection-naive vaccine recipients. Altogether, some 10 COVID-19 convalescent patients and several SARS-CoV-2-naive healthy vaccine recipients made up the full study. The Oncomine TCR Beta short-read assay on an Illumina iSeq 100 was used to sequence cultures from other donors in the study.

To identify antigen-specific CD4+ T cell clonotypes by their expansion, the ViraFEST assay first stimulated PBMC with viral peptide pools and then applied TCR sequencing. After roughly 11 days of culture, CD4+ T cells were isolated with the EasySep CD4+ T cell isolation kit. Each participant received two doses of an mRNA SARS-CoV-2 vaccine, either BNT162b2 or mRNA-1273. Negative nucleocapsid antibody results before and after vaccination confirmed that the healthy vaccine recipients had no prior SARS-CoV-2 infection. Each well held 1.5 million to 2 million PBMC cultured in IMDM containing 5% human AB serum, 10 IU/ml IL-2 and gentamicin, along with roughly 10 ug/ml peptides. On days 3 and 7, half of the culture medium was replaced with fresh IL-2-containing medium. Unless noted otherwise, every peptide stimulation condition was cultured in triplicate wells. Using Ficoll-Paque Plus gradient centrifugation, PBMC were separated from whole blood and then either used fresh or cryopreserved at -140C. Overlapping peptide pools spanned the spike proteins of SARS-CoV-2 and the common cold coronaviruses HCoV-NL63, HCoV-OC43 and HCoV-229E. Genomic DNA was extracted from cultured CD4+ T cells with the QIAamp micro DNA kit.

The germline V gene provides CDR1 SGHRS and CDR2 YFSETQ. V is clipped by 0 bases and J by 0 bases, and the sequence between their germline boundaries is 12 bases long. The CDR3 measures 16 amino acids from cysteine to phenylalanine. The DNA shown is the 48-base CDR3, in frame from base 1. Results and caveats for the whole study, not just this receptor: Marked clonal contraction was observed in both infection-induced and vaccine-induced clones at late post-vaccination timepoints, consistent with waning T cell responses. The study was limited by a small number of convalescent patients and lacked early post-infection timepoints. In healthy vaccine recipients, vaccine-induced clones were almost all SARS-CoV-2 mono-reactive, with only 1 of 255 being cross-reactive with common cold coronaviruses.

Preparation of the library involved the immunoSEQ multiplex PCR assay. DNA from the cultured, isolated CD4+ T cells was subjected to TCR beta CDR3 sequencing. From the authors' description of their analysis: The analysis removed non-productive TCR sequences, trimmed reads to the CDR3 region, and retained only CDR3s that were 7 or more amino acids long. Antigen-specific clonotypes were identified using the MANAFEST web app by comparison of expansion in peptide wells against reference cultures. For clones to be considered positive, expansion at FDR<0.05 versus reference and all other wells, an odds ratio above 5, and a frequency above 0.1% in two replicate wells were required. A clonotype was defined as cross-reactive if the clonotype was significantly expanded both in SARS-CoV-2 spike wells and in at least one common cold coronavirus spike condition. CDR3 similarity was assessed by Levenshtein distance using the stringdist R package, and unrooted trees were constructed with ape in R 3.6.1. Not all clones reach the TCRdb copy of this immuneACCESS table, which keeps in-frame sequences only. Checked studies attribute under half of the gap to unresolved V genes and leave the rest unexplained. V, J and clone size are those of that table, while D and trimming were read from the DNA. Counted in this sample were under 85,000 clones; under 80% of them appeared once. The ten largest clones take up more than 0.95% of the sample.

Sequencing was performed on CD4+ T cells from PBMCs cultured with HCoV-OC43 spike peptides, taken after COVID-19 vaccination. Interpreted using the paper, the cell subset or site label stands for: HCoV-OC43 spike overlapping peptide pool stimulation. The chain links TRBV5-1 with TRBJ1-1; a tentative D call is TRBD1 (5 bases match). This receptor was identified in a human donor who received a COVID-19 vaccine. The CDR3 sequence is CASSLAVGGMNTEAFF. The nucleotides read TGCGCCAGCAGCTTGGCCGTGGGGGGGATGAACACTGAAGCTTTCTTT.